The next 32 T cell receptor beta chains were all read from a single sample in a study of shared clonotypes between healthy human individuals. Positive CCR7 selection of CD45RO-negative cells yielded the naive CD8 cells, and terminally differentiated effector memory CD45RA+ cells were excluded. The assay was immunoSEQ multiplex PCR, and TCRdb's table has in-frame clones only and misses some. The sample shows about 580,000 clones, 95% to 98% of them seen only once. Sequenced material: naive CD8+ T cells sorted from blood. Receptor source: a man aged 25-45 years in good health.

The chain is built from TRBV7-9 and TRBJ2-1; 8 bases are shared with TRBD2. The CDR3 consists of 15 residues. With 1 base clipped from V and 4 bases from J, the junction kept 3 bases outside the gene matches. Germline V CDR1 and CDR2: SEHNR, FQNEAQ (reference sequence). CDR3 DNA: TGTGCCAGCAGCTTAGACGGGAGGGCGTACAATGAGCAGTTCTTC. Encoded protein: CASSLDGRAYNEQFF.

V gene TRBV11-2 combines with J gene TRBJ1-3, with D hard to call. Germline CDR1 reads SGHAT; CDR2 reads FQNNGV. Trimming pared 4 bases from V and 6 bases from J, leaving 16 bases between. The CDR3 extends over 15 amino acids. As DNA, the CDR3 is TGTGCCAGCAGCTCCCTTGTCGATGCCTTAAACACCATATATTTT. It codes for CASSSLVDALNTIYF.

This rearrangement joins TRBV5-1 to TRBJ1-1, with D unresolved. The ends were cut back, 0 bases at V and 0 bases at J, with 15 bases in the middle. The CDR3 consists of 17 residues. CDR1 is SGHRS and CDR2 is YFSETQ in the germline V gene. CDR3 residues: CASSLDLASYMNTEAFF. CDR3 nucleotides: TGCGCCAGCAGCTTGGATCTGGCCAGCTATATGAACACTGAAGCTTTCTTT.

V and J are TRBV2 and TRBJ2-1; 7 positions agree with TRBD2. The V gene end was trimmed by 10 bases and the J gene end by 4 bases; junction bases not matched to a gene: 4. The CDR3 has 12 amino acids. Germline lookup yields CDR1 SNHLY and CDR2 FYNNEI. In DNA form, the CDR3 reads TGTGCCACCAGGACTAGTTACAATGAGCAGTTCTTC. It encodes CATRTSYNEQFF. The entire variable domain, with the rest obtained from reference TRBV2 and TRBJ2-1, is as follows: EPEVTQTPSHQVTQMGQEVILRCVPISNHLYFYWYRQILGQKVEFLVSFYNNEISEKSEIFDDQFSVERPDGSNFTLKIRSTKLEDSAMYFCATRTSYNEQFFGPGTRLTVL.

V gene TRBV12-2 combines with J gene TRBJ2-4; whether TRBD1, the table's D call, matches the DNA was not checked. TRBV12-2 is labeled a pseudogene. The CDR3 contains 15 residues. CDR3 bases: TGTGCAAGTCGCTTAGCGCCAGCAGGATTTTACATTCAGTACTTC. Its translation: CASRLAPAGFYIQYF.

The rearrangement joins TRBV15 to TRBJ2-5; 7 bases are shared with TRBD2. Germline V lookup: CDR1 LNHNV, CDR2 YYDKDF (reference sequence). Trimming took 1 base from V and 1 from J; bases not matched to a gene: 6. This CDR3 comprises 16 residues. The CDR3 region has the DNA TGTGCCACCAGCAGAGGAGGTGGGGGGGTCCAAGAGACCCAGTACTTC. Encoded protein: CATSRGGGGVQETQYF.

The V and J genes are TRBV2 and TRBJ2-1, with 8 bases fitting TRBD2. CDR3 size: 16 residues. Germline loops: CDR1 SNHLY, CDR2 FYNNEI. V lost 6 bases to trimming and J lost 4 bases; unmatched junction nucleotides: 11. CDR3 nucleotide sequence: TGTGCCAGCAGACCGACTAGCGAGTTGGGGTACAATGAGCAGTTCTTC. Translating gives CASRPTSELGYNEQFF.

This chain uses TRBV27 with TRBJ2-7, with D unresolved. The V gene's germline CDR1 is MNHEY and CDR2 SMNVEV (reference sequence). The CDR3 runs 15 residues. Trimming took off 6 bases at V and 0 bases at J, with 15 bases between the two ends. This CDR3 is CASSAFGPSSYEQYF. The CDR3 region has the DNA TGTGCCAGCAGCGCCTTCGGCCCGAGCTCCTACGAGCAGTACTTC.

The chain is built from TRBV11-2 and TRBJ2-1; 9 bases map to TRBD1. The CDR3 consists of 13 residues. Per germline, CDR1 SGHAT and CDR2 FQNNGV. J gave up 3 bases and V 6 bases, and 0 bases lay outside the gene matches. CDR3: CASRTGGYNEQFF. Here the CDR3 DNA reads TGTGCCAGCAGGACAGGGGGCTACAATGAGCAGTTCTTC.

V gene TRBV10-2 combines with J gene TRBJ1-5, with D possibly TRBD1 on 5 matching bases. The CDR3 loop spans 13 amino acids. The V end was cut by 2 bases, the J end by 5 bases, with 7 bases between. CDR1 WSHSY and CDR2 SAAADI come from the germline V gene. The CDR3 protein is CASSEGAYQPQHF. DNA of the CDR3: TGCGCCAGCAGTGAGGGGGCATATCAGCCCCAGCATTTT.

V gene TRBV7-9 combines with J gene TRBJ2-5, with TRBD1 matching over 8 bases. Germline V CDR1 and CDR2: SEHNR, FQNEAQ (reference sequence). V lost 4 bases and J lost 5; bases outside the gene matches: 3. CDR3 length: 13 residues. The CDR3, as DNA: TGTGCCAGCAGCTGGACAGGGACCGAGACCCAGTACTTC. It specifies CASSWTGTETQYF.

This clone was counted once. The V gene is TRBV15, the J gene TRBJ1-1; maybe TRBD1 (6 bases). This CDR3 spans 13 amino acids. V lost 1 base and J lost 11, with 14 bases in between. Germline V gene lookup returns CDR1 LNHNV and CDR2 YYDKDF (reference sequence). CDR3 sequence (DNA): TGTGCCACCAGCAGAGTGCGGGGGGCGGAGGCTTTCTTT. Translation gives CATSRVRGAEAFF.

V is TRBV18 and J is TRBJ2-6, with 7 bases aligning to TRBD1. The V gene's germline CDR1 is KGHSH and CDR2 LQKENI. CDR3 length: 19 amino acids. V lost 3 bases and J lost 2; bases outside the gene matches: 13. The chain's CDR3 is CASSPKGQSRDTGANVLTF. The CDR3 nucleotides are TGTGCCAGCTCACCTAAGGGACAGTCTAGGGATACTGGGGCCAACGTCCTGACTTTC.

J is TRBJ2-2 and V is TRBV4-3, with D perhaps matching TRBD1 (6 bases). The CDR3 length is 14 residues. CDR1 and CDR2 (germline): LGHNA, YSLEER. With 5 bases removed from V and 1 base from J, the gap between germline ends came to 8 bases. CDR3 DNA: TGCGCCAGCAGCAGGGGACAGAACACCGGGGAGCTGTTTTTT. This sequence encodes CASSRGQNTGELFF.

The rearrangement joins TRBV30 to TRBJ2-5; D remains unclear. Trimming removed 4 bases at V and 5 bases at J, with 11 bases between. CDR3 length equals 12 residues. The germline gives CDR1 GTSNPN, CDR2 SVGIG (reference sequence). CDR3 nucleotides: TGTGCCTGGATGGGCGAAGGTGAGACCCAGTACTTC. Protein sequence: CAWMGEGETQYF.

V is TRBV15 and J is TRBJ2-2; tentatively, D is TRBD1 (6 bases). V lost 3 bases, J lost 0 bases, and 14 bases lay in between. In germline, CDR1 is LNHNV, CDR2 YYDKDF (reference sequence). The CDR3 runs 17 residues. The CDR3 DNA sequence: TGTGCCACCAGCAGTACCTCCGGGACACCGAACACCGGGGAGCTGTTTTTT. It codes for CATSSTSGTPNTGELFF.

As for this clone: A clone one base away is much larger, so this may be a read error. Different DNA sequences within this sample yield the same CDR3. The V gene is TRBV19, the J gene TRBJ2-7; D call uncertain. The germline CDR1 and CDR2 sequences are LNHDA and SQIVND (reference sequence). With 5 bases removed from V and 0 bases from J, the gap between germline ends came to 2 bases. CDR3 length: 11 residues. CDR3: CASSSSYEQYF. The DNA of the CDR3 is TGTGCCAGTAGTTCCTCCTACGAGCAGTACTTC.

The rearrangement joins TRBV7-6 to TRBJ2-5; D not resolved. Trimming pared 3 bases from V and 2 bases from J, leaving 7 bases between. The CDR3 consists of 13 residues. Germline assignment: CDR1 SGHVS and CDR2 FNYEAQ. Here the CDR3 DNA reads TGTGCCAGCAGCTTGTACCTACAAGAGACCCAGTACTTC. Its protein product is CASSLYLQETQYF.

V usage is TRBV28 and J usage is TRBJ1-2, with 7 bases that match TRBD1. The CDR3 extends over 15 amino acids. V shed 6 bases and J 2 bases; nucleotides not matched to a gene: 9. The germline gives CDR1 MDHEN, CDR2 SYDVKM. The CDR3 region is CASRPTGIRNYGYTF. CDR3 nucleotide sequence: TGTGCCAGCAGGCCGACAGGGATCAGGAACTATGGCTACACCTTC.

The V call is TRBV7-9, the J call TRBJ1-2, with D possibly being TRBD1 (5 bases). There are 16 residues in the CDR3. Trimming cost V 2 bases and J 2 bases, with 15 bases left between them. Germline loops: CDR1 SEHNR, CDR2 FQNEAQ (reference sequence). Here the CDR3 reads CASSLPRQGTNYGYTF. DNA of the CDR3: TGTGCCAGCAGCTTACCTCGACAAGGGACGAACTATGGCTACACCTTC. Looking up the rest from reference TRBV7-9 and TRBJ1-2 gives the full variable domain: DTGVSQNPRHKITKRGQNVTFRCDPISEHNRLYWYRQTLGQGPEFLTYFQNEAQLEKSRLLSDRFSAERPKGSFSTLEIQRTEQGDSAMYLCASSLPRQGTNYGYTFGSGTRLTVV.

The CDR3: CASSQFGAEHYEQYF. In nucleotides, the CDR3 is TGTGCCAGCAGCCAATTCGGTGCAGAACACTACGAGCAGTACTTC. The chain joins TRBV16 to TRBJ2-7; D remains unclear. Germline V gene data show CDR1 as KGHSY and CDR2 as FQNENV. V lost 1 base and J lost 3, with 13 bases in between. This CDR3 has 15 amino acids.

Worth noting for this clone: Other nucleotide sequences from this sample produce the same CDR3. CDR3: CASSVELAGGTDTQYF. Written as DNA, the CDR3 is TGTGCCAGCAGCGTAGAGTTAGCGGGAGGCACAGATACGCAGTATTTT. V usage is TRBV9 and J usage is TRBJ2-3; 9 bases line up with TRBD2. Germline lookup yields CDR1 SGDLS and CDR2 YYNGEE. This CDR3 comprises 16 residues. With 0 bases clipped from V and 1 base from J, the junction kept 3 bases outside the gene matches.

V usage is TRBV29-1 and J usage is TRBJ1-2, with D uncertain. CDR3 size: 11 residues. CDR1 and CDR2 (germline): SQVTM, ANQGSEA. Trimming removed 4 bases at V and 3 bases at J, with 6 bases between. CDR3 region: CSVVQHYGYTF. The CDR3 DNA follows: TGCAGCGTTGTCCAGCACTATGGCTACACCTTC.

V usage is TRBV6-5 and J usage is TRBJ2-7; maybe TRBD1 (6 bases). CDR1 and CDR2 (germline): MNHEY, SVGAGI. The CDR3 totals 13 residues. V lost 9 bases and J lost 3, with 15 bases in between. CDR3 nucleotides: TGTGCCAGTAAAACAGGGAAACACTACGAGCAGTACTTC. It translates to CASKTGKHYEQYF.

In regard to this clone: The sample contains more than one DNA sequence encoding this CDR3. The V gene is TRBV5-1, the J gene TRBJ2-7; TRBD1 aligns across 8 bases. The CDR3 totals 14 residues. V was pared by 4 bases and J by 3 bases, with 6 bases of the junction left unmatched. CDR1 and CDR2 (germline): SGHRS, YFSETQ. CDR3 nucleotide sequence: TGCGCCAGCAGCCCAGGGACAGGAGACTACGAGCAGTACTTC. Protein product: CASSPGTGDYEQYF.

V and J are TRBV18 and TRBJ2-7; maybe TRBD2 (6 bases). Trimming took 2 bases from V and 4 from J, leaving 9 bases between them. From germline, CDR1 is KGHSH and CDR2 LQKENI. The length of the CDR3 is 13 residues. This CDR3 reads CASSPSAGYEQYF. The CDR3 DNA is TGTGCCAGCTCACCATCGGCGGGGTACGAGCAGTACTTC.

This rearrangement joins TRBV7-9 to TRBJ2-5; 10 bases line up with TRBD2. This CDR3 contains 16 residues. Trimming at V came to 2 bases and at J to 1 base, leaving 4 bases not matched to a gene. CDR1 SEHNR and CDR2 FQNEAQ come from the germline V gene (reference sequence). The CDR3 DNA is TGTGCCAGCAGCTTACTAGCGGGAGATCTCCAAGAGACCCAGTACTTC. It translates to CASSLLAGDLQETQYF. The full variable domain, in which reference TRBV7-9 and TRBJ2-5 provide the parts outside the CDR3, is DTGVSQNPRHKITKRGQNVTFRCDPISEHNRLYWYRQTLGQGPEFLTYFQNEAQLEKSRLLSDRFSAERPKGSFSTLEIQRTEQGDSAMYLCASSLLAGDLQETQYFGPGTRLLVL.

This clone was picked up one time. The rearrangement joins TRBV5-1 to TRBJ1-1, with a possible D match to TRBD1 (5 bases). The CDR3 length is 13 residues. Germline-derived CDR1 and CDR2 are SGHRS and YFSETQ. With 3 bases removed from V and 1 base from J, the gap between germline ends came to 7 bases. The CDR3 nucleotides are TGCGCCAGCAGCTGGGGCAGGAACACTGAAGCTTTCTTT. It translates to CASSWGRNTEAFF.

This clone was observed once. The J gene is TRBJ2-7, the V gene TRBV7-9; the D gene is possibly TRBD1 (6 bases). The CDR3 is 14 amino acids. V was trimmed by 1 base and J by 2 bases, leaving 9 bases between them. Germline V lookup: CDR1 SEHNR, CDR2 FQNEAQ (reference sequence). The CDR3 DNA reads as TGTGCCAGCAGCTTAGTGGACAGTACCTACGAGCAGTACTTC. Encoded protein: CASSLVDSTYEQYF.

The chain carries TRBV7-2 and TRBJ2-7; no firm D call. Germline-derived CDR1 and CDR2 are SGHTA and FQGNSA. Between the trimmed V and J ends, which lost 5 bases and 3 bases, there was a span of 23 bases. The CDR3 sequence is 17 residues long. CDR3 in DNA: TGTGCCAGCAGCCGTCCAGTTACGGTAGAGGAACGCTACGAGCAGTACTTC. This encodes CASSRPVTVEERYEQYF.

V is TRBV15 and J is TRBJ2-7, with 8 bases aligning to TRBD1. The germline V gene has CDR1 LNHNV and CDR2 YYDKDF (reference sequence). The V gene end was trimmed by 2 bases and the J gene end by 3 bases; junction bases not matched to a gene: 6. The CDR3 extends over 15 amino acids. The CDR3 here is CATSRTGGKFYEQYF. In DNA, the CDR3 is TGTGCCACCAGCAGAACAGGGGGAAAATTCTACGAGCAGTACTTC.

V usage is TRBV10-3 and J usage is TRBJ2-7, with 8 bases matching TRBD1. The CDR3 runs 11 residues. V lost 10 bases, J lost 5 bases, and 4 bases stayed unmatched. Per the germline V gene, CDR1 is ENHRY and CDR2 is SYGVKD. The DNA for the CDR3 is TGTGCCACGACGACAGGGGACGAGCAGTACTTC. Amino acids: CATTTGDEQYF.